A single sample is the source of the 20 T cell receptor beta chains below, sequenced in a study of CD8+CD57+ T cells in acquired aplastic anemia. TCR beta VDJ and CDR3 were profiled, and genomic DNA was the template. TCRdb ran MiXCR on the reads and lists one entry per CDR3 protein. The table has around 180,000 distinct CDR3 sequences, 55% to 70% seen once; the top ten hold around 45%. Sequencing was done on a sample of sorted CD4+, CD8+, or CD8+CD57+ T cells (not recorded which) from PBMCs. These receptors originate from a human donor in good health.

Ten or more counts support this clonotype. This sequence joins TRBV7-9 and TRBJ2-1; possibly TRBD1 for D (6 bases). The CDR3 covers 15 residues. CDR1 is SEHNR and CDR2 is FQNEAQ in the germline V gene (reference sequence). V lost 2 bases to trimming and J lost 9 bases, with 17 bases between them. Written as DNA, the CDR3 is TGTGCCAGCAGCTTAAGCACAGGGACCCTAATTGAGCAGTTCTTC. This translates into CASSLSTGTLIEQFF.

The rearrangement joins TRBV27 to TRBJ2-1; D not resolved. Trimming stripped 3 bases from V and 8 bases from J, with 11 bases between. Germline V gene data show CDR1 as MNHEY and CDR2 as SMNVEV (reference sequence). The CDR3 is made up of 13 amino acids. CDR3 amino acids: CASSFGSNYEQFF. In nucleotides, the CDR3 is TGTGCCAGCAGTTTCGGGTCTAACTATGAGCAGTTCTTC.

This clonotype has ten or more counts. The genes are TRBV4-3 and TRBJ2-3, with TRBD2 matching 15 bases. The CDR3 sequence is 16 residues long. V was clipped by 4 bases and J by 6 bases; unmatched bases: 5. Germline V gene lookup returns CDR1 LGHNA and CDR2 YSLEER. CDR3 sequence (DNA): TGCGCCAGCAGCCCGGGACTAGCGGGAGGTCGCGATACGCAGTATTTT. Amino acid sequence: CASSPGLAGGRDTQYF.

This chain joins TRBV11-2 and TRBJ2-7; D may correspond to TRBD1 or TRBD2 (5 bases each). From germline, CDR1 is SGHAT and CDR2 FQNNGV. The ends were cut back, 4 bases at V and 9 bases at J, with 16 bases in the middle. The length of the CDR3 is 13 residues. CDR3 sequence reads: CASSSGPEARQYF. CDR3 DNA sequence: TGTGCCAGCAGCTCGGGACCGGAAGCCCGGCAGTACTTC.

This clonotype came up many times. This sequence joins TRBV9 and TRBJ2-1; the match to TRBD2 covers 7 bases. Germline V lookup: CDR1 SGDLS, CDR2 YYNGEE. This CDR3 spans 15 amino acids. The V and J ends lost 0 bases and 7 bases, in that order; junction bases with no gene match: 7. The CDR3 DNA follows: TGTGCCAGCAGCGTAGTAGGACTAGTCCAGAATGAGCAGTTCTTC. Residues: CASSVVGLVQNEQFF.

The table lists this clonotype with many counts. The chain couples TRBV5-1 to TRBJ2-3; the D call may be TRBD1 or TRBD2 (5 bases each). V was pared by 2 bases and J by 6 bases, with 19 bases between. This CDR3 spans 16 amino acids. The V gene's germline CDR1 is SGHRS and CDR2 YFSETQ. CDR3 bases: TGCGCCAGCAGCTTTCTGGGACGGACTGCCGTCGATACGCAGTATTTT. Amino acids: CASSFLGRTAVDTQYF.

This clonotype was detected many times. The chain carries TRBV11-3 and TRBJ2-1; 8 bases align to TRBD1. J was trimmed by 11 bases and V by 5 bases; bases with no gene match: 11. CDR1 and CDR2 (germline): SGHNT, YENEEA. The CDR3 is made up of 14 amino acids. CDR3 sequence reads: CASSPRDRKYQQFF. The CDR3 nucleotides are TGTGCCAGCAGCCCTCGGGACAGGAAGTATCAGCAGTTCTTC.

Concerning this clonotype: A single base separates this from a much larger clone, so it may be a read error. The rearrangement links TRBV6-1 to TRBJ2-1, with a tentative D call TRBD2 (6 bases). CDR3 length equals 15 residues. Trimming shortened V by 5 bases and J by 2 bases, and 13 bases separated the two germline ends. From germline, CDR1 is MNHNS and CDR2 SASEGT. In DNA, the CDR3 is TGTGCCAGCAGTACCATAGCGGAGCCCTACAATGAGCAGTTCTTC. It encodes CASSTIAEPYNEQFF.

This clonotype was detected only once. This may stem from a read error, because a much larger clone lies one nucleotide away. In DNA, the CDR3 is TGTGCCAGCGGTTACACCCCGAGACTAGCGGGAGTAGTAAAAGAGACCCAGTACTTC. This codes for CASGYTPRLAGVVKETQYF. The rearrangement uses TRBV6-2 or TRBV6-3 and TRBJ2-5; 12 nucleotides match TRBD2. This CDR3 spans 19 amino acids. CDR1 is MNHEY, CDR2 SVGEGT, per germline.

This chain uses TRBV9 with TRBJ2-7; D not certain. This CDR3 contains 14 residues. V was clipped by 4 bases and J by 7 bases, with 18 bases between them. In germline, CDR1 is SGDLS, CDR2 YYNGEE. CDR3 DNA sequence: TGTGCCAGCAGCCCCCACAGTGGTCTGGTGGAGCAGTACTTC. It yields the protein CASSPHSGLVEQYF.

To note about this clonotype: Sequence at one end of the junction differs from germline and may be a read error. This chain's CDR3 is CASSLGGPDNEQFF. The CDR3 region has the DNA TGTGCTAGCAGCTTAGGGGGGCCTGACAATGAGCAGTTCTTC. The rearrangement joins TRBV7-7 to TRBJ2-1, with D perhaps assigned TRBD1 or TRBD2 (6 bases each). The CDR3 is 14 residues long. In germline, CDR1 is SSHAT, CDR2 FNYEAQ (reference sequence).

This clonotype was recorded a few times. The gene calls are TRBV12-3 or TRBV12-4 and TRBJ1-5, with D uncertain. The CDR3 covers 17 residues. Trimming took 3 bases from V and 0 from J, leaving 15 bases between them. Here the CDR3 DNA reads TGTGCCAGCAGTTTGAGGCAGGCTGGCTATAGCAATCAGCCCCAGCATTTT. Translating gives CASSLRQAGYSNQPQHF.

The chain's CDR3 is CASSLAMTGKETQYF. CDR3 in DNA: TGTGCCAGCAGCTTGGCGATGACAGGGAAGGAGACCCAGTACTTC. J is TRBJ2-5 and V is TRBV5-5, with TRBD1 matching over 7 bases. The ends lost 0 bases at V and 5 bases at J; junction bases unmatched: 7. This CDR3 contains 15 residues. Germline CDR1 SGHKS, CDR2 YYEKEE (reference sequence). Using reference TRBV5-5 and TRBJ2-5 for the parts outside the CDR3, the full variable domain is DAGVTQSPTHLIKTRGQQVTLRCSPISGHKSVSWYQQVLGQGPQFIFQYYEKEERGRGNFPDRFSARQFPNYSSELNVNALLLGDSALYLCASSLAMTGKETQYFGPGTRLLVL.

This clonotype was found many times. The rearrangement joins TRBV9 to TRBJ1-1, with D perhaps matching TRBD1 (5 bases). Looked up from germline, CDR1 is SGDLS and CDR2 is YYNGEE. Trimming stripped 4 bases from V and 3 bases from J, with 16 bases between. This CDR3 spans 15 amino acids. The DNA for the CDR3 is TGTGCCAGCAGCCCTTCGGGGACGGCAGACACTGAAGCTTTCTTT. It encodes CASSPSGTADTEAFF.

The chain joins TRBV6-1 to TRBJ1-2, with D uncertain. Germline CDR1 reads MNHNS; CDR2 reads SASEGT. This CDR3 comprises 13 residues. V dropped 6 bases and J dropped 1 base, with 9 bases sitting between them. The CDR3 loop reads CASRSGNNYGYTF. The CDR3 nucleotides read TGTGCCAGCAGATCCGGGAATAACTATGGCTACACCTTC.

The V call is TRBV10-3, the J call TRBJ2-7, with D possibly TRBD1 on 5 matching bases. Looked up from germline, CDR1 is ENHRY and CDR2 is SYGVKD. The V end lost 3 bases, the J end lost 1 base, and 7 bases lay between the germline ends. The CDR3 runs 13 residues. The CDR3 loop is CAISDRASYEQYF. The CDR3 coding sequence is TGTGCCATCAGTGACAGGGCTTCCTACGAGCAGTACTTC.

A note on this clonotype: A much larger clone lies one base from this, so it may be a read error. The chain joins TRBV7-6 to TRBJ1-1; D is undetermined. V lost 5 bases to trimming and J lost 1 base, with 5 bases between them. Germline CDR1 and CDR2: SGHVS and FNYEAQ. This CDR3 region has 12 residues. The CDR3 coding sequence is TGTGCCAGCAGCCCGGCGAACACTGAAGCTTTCTTT. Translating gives CASSPANTEAFF.

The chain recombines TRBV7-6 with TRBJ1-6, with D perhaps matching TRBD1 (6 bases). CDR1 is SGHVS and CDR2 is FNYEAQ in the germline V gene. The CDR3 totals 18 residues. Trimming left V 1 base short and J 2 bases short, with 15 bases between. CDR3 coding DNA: TGTGCCAGCAGCTTAGGAATGTCGGGGGGCCCCTATAATTCACCCCTCCACTTT. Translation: CASSLGMSGGPYNSPLHF. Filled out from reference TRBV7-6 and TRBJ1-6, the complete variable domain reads GAGVSQSPRYKVTKRGQDVALRCDPISGHVSLYWYRQALGQGPEFLTYFNYEAQQDKSGLPNDRFSAERPEGSISTLTIQRTEQRDSAMYRCASSLGMSGGPYNSPLHFGNGTRLTVT.

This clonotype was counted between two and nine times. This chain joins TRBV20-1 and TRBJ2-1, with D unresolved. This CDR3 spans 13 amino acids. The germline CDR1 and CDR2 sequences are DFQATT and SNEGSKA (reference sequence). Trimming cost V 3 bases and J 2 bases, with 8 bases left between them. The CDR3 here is CSASIPAYNEQFF. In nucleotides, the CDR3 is TGCAGTGCTAGCATTCCGGCCTACAATGAGCAGTTCTTC.

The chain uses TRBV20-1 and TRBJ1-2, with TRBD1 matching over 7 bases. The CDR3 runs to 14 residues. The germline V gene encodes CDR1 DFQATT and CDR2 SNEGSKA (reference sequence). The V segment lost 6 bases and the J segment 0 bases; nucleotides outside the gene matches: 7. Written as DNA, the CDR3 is TGCAGTGCCGTGGGACAGACTTCTAACTATGGCTACACCTTC. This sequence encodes CSAVGQTSNYGYTF.